This T cell receptor beta chain was found in a study of molecular identifiers for immune sequencing clone quantification. The study, taken as a whole, reports: Jurkat TCR RNA spiked in from one cell reportedly remained identifiable amid approximately 970,000 naive cells.

With regard to this clonotype: Its antigen is not identified.

V lost 4 bases and J lost 5; bases outside the gene matches: 13. The CDR3 length is 18 residues. The germline CDR1 and CDR2 sequences are MDHEN and SYDVKM. Bulk TCR libraries used previously described methods and listed TCR primers. TCRdb redid the calling of the PCR reads with MiXCR, one entry per CDR3 protein. The sample records 300,000 to 350,000 distinct CDR3 sequences, about 22% being singletons. Libraries from naive CD8 cells were generated from approximately 22,000 to 940,000 sorted cells (with 10%, 30% or 50% RNA). V and J are TRBV28 and TRBJ2-2; 10 bases align to TRBD2. Material: naive CD8+ T cells from blood, with Jurkat cell RNA spiked in. Sample subset: FACS-sorted CD8+CD4-CCR7+CD45RA+ naive T cells. The clonotype originates from a human donor in good health. Some libraries in this study had Jurkat cell RNA spiked in. Here the CDR3 reads CASSSSRLAGVKTGELFF. CDR3 bases: TGTGCCAGCAGTTCCTCCCGGCTAGCGGGAGTAAAGACCGGGGAGCTGTTTTTT.